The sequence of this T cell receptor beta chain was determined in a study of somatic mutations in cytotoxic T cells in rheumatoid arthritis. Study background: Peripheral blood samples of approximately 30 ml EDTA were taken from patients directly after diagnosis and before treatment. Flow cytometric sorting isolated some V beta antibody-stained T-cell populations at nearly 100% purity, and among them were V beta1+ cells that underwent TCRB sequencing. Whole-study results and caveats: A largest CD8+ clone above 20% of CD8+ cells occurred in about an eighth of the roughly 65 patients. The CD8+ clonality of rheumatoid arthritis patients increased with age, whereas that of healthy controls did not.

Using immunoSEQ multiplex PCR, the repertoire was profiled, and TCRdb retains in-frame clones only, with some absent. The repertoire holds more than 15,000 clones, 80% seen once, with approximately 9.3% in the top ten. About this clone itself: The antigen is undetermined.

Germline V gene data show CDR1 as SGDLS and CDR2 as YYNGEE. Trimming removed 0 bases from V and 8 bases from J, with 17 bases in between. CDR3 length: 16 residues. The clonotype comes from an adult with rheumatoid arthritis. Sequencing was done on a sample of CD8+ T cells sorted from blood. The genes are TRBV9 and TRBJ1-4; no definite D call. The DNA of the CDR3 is TGTGCCAGCAGCGTAGGAAAGATCCAGCCGAGGGAAAAACTGTTTTTT. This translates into CASSVGKIQPREKLFF.